Shown below are 20 T cell receptor beta chains from a single sample sequenced in a study of beta chain features in type 1 diabetes. No antigen is known for these receptors. Overall study findings and caveats: Moderate but significant shortening of TCRB CDR3s was recorded in all four CD4+ subsets from Type 1 diabetes patients.

Expressed TCRB transcripts were sequenced after all isolated RNA was converted to cDNA. TCRdb keeps only in-frame clones here, not all; method: immunoSEQ multiplex PCR. Among 250,000 to 350,000 clones listed, roughly an eighth were seen once. What was sequenced was naive CD4+ T cells from blood. The origin of the receptors is a man aged 30 to 39 with type 1 diabetes.

The V call is TRBV29-1, the J call TRBJ2-1, with TRBD2 matching over 9 bases. The CDR3 is made up of 13 amino acids. V shed 4 bases and J 4 bases; nucleotides not matched to a gene: 2. Germline V CDR1 and CDR2: SQVTM, ANQGSEA. Here the CDR3 DNA reads TGCAGCGTTGCGGGACTAGCTTACAATGAGCAGTTCTTC. This translates into CSVAGLAYNEQFF.

This clone was seen more than once but under ten times. The chain combines TRBV5-4 with TRBJ2-1; weak D call: TRBD2 (6 bases). This CDR3 has 16 residues. V shed 4 bases and J shed 4 bases, with 18 bases lying between them. The germline V gene has CDR1 SGHNT and CDR2 YYREEE (reference sequence). The CDR3 spells CASSQLRLAAYNEQFF. The CDR3 DNA is TGTGCCAGCAGCCAACTTCGATTAGCGGCGTACAATGAGCAGTTCTTC.

The V and J genes are TRBV5-1 and TRBJ2-7, with TRBD1 matching over 7 bases. This CDR3 spans 15 amino acids. V trimming: 4 bases; J trimming: 3 bases; junction bases outside the gene matches: 10. Germline values: CDR1 SGHRS, CDR2 YFSETQ. In DNA form, the CDR3 reads TGCGCCAGCAGCACAATGCCGGGACAGAGCTACGAGCAGTACTTC. Translation gives CASSTMPGQSYEQYF.

V and J are TRBV28 and TRBJ1-1; 7 bases agree with TRBD1. Unmatched junction bases numbered 4, after V lost 2 bases and J lost 4 bases. Per the germline V gene, CDR1 is MDHEN and CDR2 is SYDVKM. The CDR3 has 14 amino acids. CDR3 loop: CASSLDRVPTEAFF. The CDR3, as DNA: TGTGCCAGCAGTTTAGACAGGGTCCCCACTGAAGCTTTCTTT.

The CDR3 region is CASSEWEGGATYEQYF. CDR3 nucleotides: TGTGCCAGCAGTGAATGGGAGGGAGGGGCGACCTACGAGCAGTACTTC. This rearrangement joins TRBV2 to TRBJ2-7; 7 positions match TRBD2. V gave up 2 bases and J gave up 2 bases; unmatched junction bases: 9. The germline V gene has CDR1 SNHLY and CDR2 FYNNEI. The length of the CDR3 is 16 residues.

This clone was found a few times. The rearrangement links TRBV7-8 to TRBJ2-1; 8 nucleotides agree with TRBD2. The CDR3 runs 14 residues. The trim removed 5 bases at V and 3 bases at J, leaving 3 bases unmatched. The germline V gene encodes CDR1 SGHVS and CDR2 FQNEAQ. The CDR3 is CASSLSGNYNEQFF. The CDR3 nucleotides read TGTGCCAGCAGCCTTAGCGGGAACTACAATGAGCAGTTCTTC.

This clone was seen only a few times. The J gene is TRBJ2-7, the V gene TRBV10-3; no clear D. The ends were cut back, 4 bases at V and 6 bases at J, with 13 bases in the middle. There are 13 residues in the CDR3. The germline V gene has CDR1 ENHRY and CDR2 SYGVKD. CDR3 sequence reads: CAISGGEFSEQYF. The CDR3, as DNA: TGTGCCATCAGTGGCGGCGAGTTTTCCGAGCAGTACTTC.

This clone was seen more than once but under ten times. The J gene is TRBJ2-7, the V gene TRBV25-1; no firm D call. V was clipped by 4 bases and J by 4 bases, with 14 bases between them. Germline CDR1 is MGHDK and CDR2 is SYGVNS. The CDR3 contains 14 residues. CDR3 DNA sequence: TGTGCCAGCAGTGGGCCCCCCGGCGGTTACGAGCAGTACTTC. It translates to CASSGPPGGYEQYF.

This clone was picked up one time. This chain links TRBV6-5 with TRBJ1-4; D is unresolved. This CDR3 is 15 amino acids long. The germline V gene encodes CDR1 MNHEY and CDR2 SVGAGI. The ends were cut back, 5 bases at V and 3 bases at J, with 13 bases in the middle. The CDR3 region is CASSRAWEANEKLFF. The CDR3 nucleotides read TGTGCCAGCAGTCGAGCGTGGGAGGCTAATGAAAAACTGTTTTTT.

This clone occurred a few times. The chain couples TRBV19 to TRBJ2-1; D may be TRBD2 (6 bases). The CDR3 extends over 14 amino acids. The germline V and J ends were trimmed by 3 bases and 7 bases, with 13 bases remaining between them. From germline, CDR1 is LNHDA and CDR2 SQIVND (reference sequence). As DNA, the CDR3 is TGTGCCAGTAGTATGACGTGGGACTTAAATGAGCAGTTCTTC. It is translated as CASSMTWDLNEQFF.

The table lists this clone with a few counts. V is TRBV5-1 and J is TRBJ1-3, with D hard to call. Per germline, CDR1 SGHRS and CDR2 YFSETQ. Trimming cost V 5 bases and J 0 bases, with 12 bases left between them. CDR3 length: 15 amino acids. In nucleotides, the CDR3 is TGCGCCAGCAGTCCTGACGGGAGCTCTGGAAACACCATATATTTT. This gives the protein CASSPDGSSGNTIYF.

The chain is built from TRBV5-1 and TRBJ1-2, with D perhaps TRBD1 (5 bases). The CDR3 loop spans 12 amino acids. Germline CDR1 is SGHRS and CDR2 is YFSETQ. Trimming took off 0 bases at V and 5 bases at J, with 5 bases between the two ends. CDR3 loop: CASSLAGYGYTF. The CDR3 DNA follows: TGCGCCAGCAGCTTGGCAGGGTATGGCTACACCTTC.

This clone was picked up a small number of times. The V gene is TRBV5-8, the J gene TRBJ2-6; D is undetermined. Germline V gene lookup returns CDR1 SGHTS and CDR2 YDEGEE. This CDR3 spans 14 amino acids. V was shortened by 2 bases and J by 1 base, with 4 bases between the two germline ends. The CDR3 loop reads CASSFLSGANVLTF. DNA for the CDR3: TGTGCCAGCAGCTTCTTATCTGGGGCCAACGTCCTGACTTTC.

V gene TRBV5-4 combines with J gene TRBJ2-1, with 8 positions matching TRBD1. This CDR3 has 14 amino acids. Germline-derived CDR1 and CDR2 are SGHNT and YYREEE (reference sequence). V dropped 3 bases and J dropped 7; count of bases not matched to a gene: 6. The CDR3 coding sequence is TGTGCCAGCAGCTCAGGGGGCGGAGGGAATGAGCAGTTCTTC. Translating gives CASSSGGGGNEQFF.

This clone was detected only a few times. The gene calls are TRBV5-6 and TRBJ2-5; 9 nucleotides agree with TRBD2. This CDR3 contains 12 residues. Unmatched junction bases numbered 1, after V lost 6 bases and J lost 4 bases. Per germline, CDR1 SGHDT and CDR2 YYEEEE. CDR3 region: CASKLAGETQYF. The CDR3, as DNA: TGTGCCAGCAAACTAGCGGGAGAGACCCAGTACTTC.

This clone was counted a few times. V is TRBV18 and J is TRBJ1-5; 9 bases map to TRBD1. The CDR3 extends over 15 amino acids. The trim removed 6 bases at V and 1 base at J, leaving 4 bases unmatched. Germline V gives CDR1 KGHSH, CDR2 LQKENI. For the CDR3, the DNA is TGTGCCAGCTCGGGGGACAGGGCGAGCAATCAGCCCCAGCATTTT. This codes for CASSGDRASNQPQHF.

The chain carries TRBV19 and TRBJ2-2; no reliable D call. The CDR3 is made up of 14 amino acids. Germline V gene lookup returns CDR1 LNHDA and CDR2 SQIVND (reference sequence). V dropped 5 bases and J dropped 3 bases, with 10 bases sitting between them. The CDR3 DNA is TGTGCCAGTAGTCGGCTGGAGTACACCGGGGAGCTGTTTTTT. This encodes CASSRLEYTGELFF.

There are a few counts of this clone. This chain joins TRBV7-9 and TRBJ1-1; maybe TRBD1 (6 bases). The CDR3 spans 15 residues. Germline loops: CDR1 SEHNR, CDR2 FQNEAQ (reference sequence). V lost 4 bases, J lost 2 bases, and 14 bases lay in between. The DNA of the CDR3 is TGTGCCAGCAGCTACAGGGTAACCCAAAACACTGAAGCTTTCTTT. Translating it yields CASSYRVTQNTEAFF.

This chain links TRBV7-8 with TRBJ1-5; 7 bases are shared with TRBD1. With 3 bases clipped from V and 4 bases from J, the junction kept 9 bases outside the gene matches. CDR1 is SGHVS and CDR2 is FQNEAQ in the germline V gene. CDR3 length: 16 residues. CDR3 protein: CASSFGPGTANQPQHF. CDR3 DNA: TGTGCCAGCAGCTTCGGGCCCGGGACAGCAAATCAGCCCCAGCATTTT.

The chain uses TRBV18 and TRBJ2-2; possible D gene TRBD1, 6 bases. Between the trimmed V and J ends, which lost 5 bases and 4 bases, there was a span of 14 bases. This CDR3 is 15 amino acids long. The V gene's germline CDR1 is KGHSH and CDR2 LQKENI. This CDR3 is CASSMQGQRTGELFF. DNA of the CDR3: TGTGCCAGCTCAATGCAAGGACAGCGCACCGGGGAGCTGTTTTTT.